The T cell receptor (beta chain) under discussion was sequenced for a study of T cell responses to AZD1222 COVID-19 vaccine. The study's findings and limits: The study reported that nearly half of spike-specific TCRs target unmutated variant regions.

Deletions cut 1 base from V and 6 bases from J, with 9 bases between. The CDR3 consists of 13 residues. CDR1 and CDR2 from the germline V gene are LGHNA and YSLEER. In this sample, this clone turned up many times. Its target is unknown. Second-dose recipients at about 4 or about 12 weeks were treated as one pooled group. Sequencing was performed with immunoSEQ multiplex PCR; in TCRdb, only in-frame clones are kept and a portion is missing. The data show 70,000 to 90,000 clones, approximately 83% seen once. The sequence was collected from an adult who received the AZD1222 COVID-19 vaccine. Sequencing used peripheral blood, obtained 28 days after the second AZD1222 dose. The V call is TRBV4-3, the J call TRBJ1-2; D gene ambiguous. The CDR3: CASSQGRGNGYTF. CDR3 coding DNA: TGCGCCAGCAGCCAAGGTCGAGGAAATGGCTACACCTTC.